Sequencing of this T cell receptor beta chain was carried out in a study of regulatory T cells in long-lasting Graves disease. Findings and caveats of the study: TRBV28, TRBJ1-2 and TRBJ2-5 were favored in persistent disease. Fewer public clonotypes were shared by new patients (about 940) than by persistent patients (approximately 2,700). What was studied was peripheral blood only, and not thyroid tissue.

There are 16 residues in the CDR3. V dropped 4 bases and J dropped 2; count of bases not matched to a gene: 6. The time point denotes: persistent/refractory GD, antithyroid drugs over 5 years with positive TRAb. The TCR library was made from RNA that had been extracted from PBMCs in TRIzol. This clonotype has ten or more counts. The antigen is not known. HTBI primers from iRepertoire and Arm-PCR of CDR3 regions yielded the TCR beta libraries. In TCRdb, the multiplex PCR reads were re-called with MiXCR into one record per CDR3 protein. The table includes 430,000 or so distinct CDR3 sequences, 21% detected once.

The chain combines TRBV12-3 or TRBV12-4 with TRBJ2-3; 10 bases agree with TRBD2. The sequences come from peripheral blood mononuclear cells (PBMCs), collected when the disease was refractory, from a patient treated with antithyroid drugs. The TCR sequence derives from a female donor with Graves disease. The CDR3 DNA is TGTGCCAGCAGTTCTAGCGGGAGTGGCGTCACAGATACGCAGTATTTT. Its translation is CASSSSGSGVTDTQYF.